This is a list of T cell receptor beta chains from one sample in a study of T cell clones after liver transplantation. Sequenced by immunoSEQ multiplex PCR; TCRdb stores in-frame clones only, minus some. The sample shows tens of thousands of clones, nearly 85% of them seen only once. The sample consisted of CD4+ T cells from blood, taken 45 to 46 months after liver transplant. The source is a human patient who received a liver transplant. Some of the T cells may derive from the graft donor. CDR3s include the opening cysteine and the closing phenylalanine or tryptophan. Fields, in order: J gene, V gene, clone size, D gene, CDR3 DNA, CDR3 protein. D genes are given only for firm matches. Clone size is not always given. Where it is, it says once, few, many or a class for expanded clones.

>TRBJ2-5|TRBV2|once|-
TGTGCCAGCAGTGAAGCCCCACTAGGAATGGAGACCCAGTACTTC
CASSEAPLGMETQYF
>TRBJ2-7|TRBV4-3|-|-
TGCGCCAGCAGCCAAGGGTACCAGTATGGCTACGAGCAGTACTTC
CASSQGYQYGYEQYF
>TRBJ2-2|TRBV5-1|-|-
TGCGCCAGCAGCTTGGGAGGGGGACCCGGGGAGCTGTTTTTT
CASSLGGGPGELFF
>TRBJ2-7|TRBV27|-|-
TGTGCCAGCAGTTTATCGAGAGGGACCGAGCAGTACTTC
CASSLSRGTEQYF
>TRBJ1-1|TRBV7-9|-|TRBD1
TGTGCCAGCAGCTTAGCGTGGACAGGGTGGAACACTGAAGCTTTCTTT
CASSLAWTGWNTEAFF
>TRBJ1-4|TRBV19|-|TRBD1
TGTGCCAGTAGTACTCTACAGGGGGGGAGTGAAAAACTGTTTTTT
CASSTLQGGSEKLFF
>TRBJ2-2|TRBV2|-|TRBD2
TGTGCCAGCAGGAGGGGTACTAGCGCCGGGGAGCTGTTTTTT
CASRRGTSAGELFF
>TRBJ2-2|TRBV5-1|-|-
TGCGCCAGCAGGCTAGATTCTCCTAACACCGGGGAGCTGTTTTTT
CASRLDSPNTGELFF
>TRBJ2-3|TRBV4-3|-|-
TGCGCCAGCAGCCAAGATTTTAGCACAGATACGCAGTATTTT
CASSQDFSTDTQYF
>TRBJ1-5|TRBV4-2|-|-
TGTGCCAGCAGCCCCGACGGAGGAAAAATGATCAATCAGCCCCAGCATTTT
CASSPDGGKMINQPQHF
>TRBJ1-5|TRBV27|-|-
TGTGCCAGCAGTTTTGAAGCCGGCAATCAGCCCCAGCATTTT
CASSFEAGNQPQHF
>TRBJ1-5|TRBV28|-|-
TGTGCCAGCAGGAGGATCGGCAATCAGCCCCAGCATTTT
CASRRIGNQPQHF
>TRBJ1-2|TRBV25-1|few|TRBD1
TGTGCCAGCAGTCCTCCAGGGGGCTTGGACTATGGCTACACCTTC
CASSPPGGLDYGYTF
>TRBJ1-3|TRBV6-5|-|-
TGTGCCAGCAGGAAAACTTGGGACACCATATATTTT
CASRKTWDTIYF
>TRBJ1-1|TRBV4-3|few|-
TGCGCCAGCAGCCTTCAGCTAAACACTGAAGCTTTCTTT
CASSLQLNTEAFF
>TRBJ1-1|TRBV29-1|-|-
TGCAGCGTTGACGCCGGCCTGGGAAACACTGAAGCTTTCTTT
CSVDAGLGNTEAFF
>TRBJ2-2|TRBV11-2|once|-
TGTGCCAGCAGCTCGCCGGGGCTTTCTCGGGGCGGGGAGCTGTTTTTT
CASSSPGLSRGGELFF
>TRBJ1-1|TRBV2|-|-
TGTGCAAGCCGGGTGGGGTTAGTGGTAGCTTTCTTT
CASRVGLVVAFF
>TRBJ2-3|TRBV29-1|-|-
TGCAGCGTTGATGAGGGGGGCACAGATACGCAGTATTTT
CSVDEGGTDTQYF
>TRBJ1-2|TRBV7-9|-|-
TGTGCCAGCATTTCGGTCGCGGCATATGGCTACACCTTC
CASISVAAYGYTF
>TRBJ2-7|TRBV7-9|few|-
TGTGCCAGCAGCTTACAAGTAGCCAACGAGCAGTACTTC
CASSLQVANEQYF
>TRBJ2-3|TRBV5-1|-|TRBD2
TGCGCCAGCAGCTTAGGACTAGCGGGTACAGATACGCAGTATTTT
CASSLGLAGTDTQYF
>TRBJ1-1|TRBV4-1|-|-
TGCGCCAGCAGCCTCCCCGACGGGGGGGCGACTGAAGCTTTCTTT
CASSLPDGGATEAFF
>TRBJ1-2|TRBV6-6|-|TRBD1
TGTGCCAGCAGTATGGGGACAGGGGGTCCCTATGGCTACACCTTC
CASSMGTGGPYGYTF
>TRBJ1-5|TRBV19|-|-
TGTGCCAGTAGTATAGAGGAGTATAGTCAGCCCCAGCATTTT
CASSIEEYSQPQHF
>TRBJ2-5|TRBV7-2|-|-
TGTGCCAGCAGCTTAGCGTCCCCCCCGAAGACCCAGTACTTC
CASSLASPPKTQYF
>TRBJ1-2|TRBV18|-|TRBD1
TGTGCCAGCTCACCCTGGGGACAGGGCAATTATGGCTACACCTTC
CASSPWGQGNYGYTF
>TRBJ2-1|TRBV18|once|-
TGTGCCAGCTCACCTTTTATTACGGGCAGTTCTTCCTACAATGAGCAGTTCTTC
CASSPFITGSSSYNEQFF
>TRBJ2-7|TRBV27|-|TRBD1
TGTGCCAGCAGTGTCCGGGACAGCCTTTACGAGCAGTACTTC
CASSVRDSLYEQYF
>TRBJ1-1|TRBV28|-|-
TGTGCCAGCAGTCTACCCCACCGGAACACTGAAGCTTTCTTT
CASSLPHRNTEAFF
>TRBJ1-4|TRBV28|-|-
TGTGCCAGCAGTTTGGGTCAAAGTGAAAAACTGTTTTTT
CASSLGQSEKLFF
>TRBJ1-5|TRBV6-1|-|TRBD1
TGTGCCAGCAAGACAGGGAGCCATCAGCCCCAGCATTTT
CASKTGSHQPQHF
>TRBJ2-3|TRBV4-1|-|-
TGCGCCAGCAGCCCTTCCGGGACTTCAAGCACAGATACGCAGTATTTT
CASSPSGTSSTDTQYF
>TRBJ1-2|TRBV10-2|-|-
TGCGCCAGCAGTGTCGGTTCCCTGTATGGCTACACCTTC
CASSVGSLYGYTF
>TRBJ1-2|TRBV6-6|-|-
TGTGCCAGCAGTACCGTAGAGATCCCGGGAAAGGCTAACTTC
CASSTVEIPGKANF
>TRBJ2-6|TRBV19|-|-
TGTGCCAGTAGTATAGCTTTGTCTCTCTCTGGGGCCAACGTCCTGACTTTC
CASSIALSLSGANVLTF
>TRBJ2-7|TRBV7-2|-|TRBD1
TGTGCCAGCAGCGGCTACGCCAGGGGGTCCTACGAGCAGTACTTC
CASSGYARGSYEQYF
>TRBJ1-5|TRBV5-3|-|TRBD1
TGTGCCAGAAGCCGGCACGACAGGGAGGGCTATAGCAATCAGCCCCAGCATTTT
CARSRHDREGYSNQPQHF
>TRBJ1-5|TRBV2|-|-
TGTGCCAGCAGCGCAGAAAGCAATCAGCCCCAGCATTTT
CASSAESNQPQHF
>TRBJ1-2|TRBV7-2|once|-
TGTGCCAGCAGCTTTAGTAGCTCTGCTAACTATGGCTACACCTTC
CASSFSSSANYGYTF
>TRBJ2-3|TRBV7-9|-|TRBD2
TGTGCCAGCAGCTTATCGGGACTAGCGGGAGCAGATACGCAGTATTTT
CASSLSGLAGADTQYF
>TRBJ1-2|TRBV28|once|-
TGTGCCACGGAGGGGAGGTACTATGGCTACACCTTC
CATEGRYYGYTF
>TRBJ2-1|TRBV15|once|-
TGTGCCACCAGCAGAGATCCTAACAATGAGCAGTTCTTC
CATSRDPNNEQFF
>TRBJ2-1|TRBV27|-|TRBD2
TGTGCCAGCAGTTCCCCGGGGAGGGCCAAGGATGAGCAGTTCTTC
CASSSPGRAKDEQFF
>TRBJ1-2|TRBV5-1|once|TRBD1
TGCGCCAGCAGCTTGGCTACCCGGACAGGCGAATCCCGGGATGGCTACACCTTC
CASSLATRTGESRDGYTF
>TRBJ1-2|TRBV19|few|-
TGTGCCAGTAGTAGATCCGGACAGACCTATGGCTACACCTTC
CASSRSGQTYGYTF
>TRBJ2-5|TRBV15|-|-
TGTGCCACCAGCAGTCCCCCCGGACGCCAAGAGACCCAGTACTTC
CATSSPPGRQETQYF
>TRBJ2-7|TRBV6-5|-|-
TGTGCCAGCAGCAGCAGGGGTTACGAGCAGTACTTC
CASSSRGYEQYF
>TRBJ1-1|TRBV30|-|-
TGTGCCTGGAGTCAGTACAGGGTGAACACTGAAGCTTTCTTT
CAWSQYRVNTEAFF